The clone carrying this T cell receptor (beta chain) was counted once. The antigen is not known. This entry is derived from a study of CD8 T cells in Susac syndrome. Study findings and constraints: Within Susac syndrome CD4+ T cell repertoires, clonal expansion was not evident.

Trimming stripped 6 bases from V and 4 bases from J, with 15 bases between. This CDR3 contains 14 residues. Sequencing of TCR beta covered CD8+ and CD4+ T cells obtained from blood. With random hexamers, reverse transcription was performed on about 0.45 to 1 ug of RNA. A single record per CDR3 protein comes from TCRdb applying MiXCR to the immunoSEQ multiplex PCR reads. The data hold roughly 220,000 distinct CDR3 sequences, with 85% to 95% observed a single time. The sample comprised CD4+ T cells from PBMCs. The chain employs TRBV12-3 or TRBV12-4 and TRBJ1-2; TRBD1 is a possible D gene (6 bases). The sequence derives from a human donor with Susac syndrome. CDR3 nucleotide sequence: TGTGCCAGCAGGCCCTCGGGGGGCTTCTATGGCTACACCTTC. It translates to CASRPSGGFYGYTF.